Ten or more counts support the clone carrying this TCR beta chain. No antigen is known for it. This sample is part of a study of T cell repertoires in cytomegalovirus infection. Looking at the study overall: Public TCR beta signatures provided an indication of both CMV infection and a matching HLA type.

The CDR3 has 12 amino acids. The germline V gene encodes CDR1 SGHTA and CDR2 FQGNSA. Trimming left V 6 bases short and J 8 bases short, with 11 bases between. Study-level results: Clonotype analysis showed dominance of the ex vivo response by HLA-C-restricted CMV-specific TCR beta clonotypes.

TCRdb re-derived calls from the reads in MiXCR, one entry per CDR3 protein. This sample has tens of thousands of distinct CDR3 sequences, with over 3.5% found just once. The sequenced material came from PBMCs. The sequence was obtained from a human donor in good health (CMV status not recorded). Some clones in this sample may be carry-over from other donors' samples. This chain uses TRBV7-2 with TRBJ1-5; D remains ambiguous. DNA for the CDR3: TGTGCCAGCAGTAAACCGGACGAGCCCCAGCATTTT. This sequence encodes CASSKPDEPQHF. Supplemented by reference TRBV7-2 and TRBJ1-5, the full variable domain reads GAGVSQSPSNKVTEKGKDVELRCDPISGHTALYWYRQSLGQGLEFLIYFQGNSAPDKSGLPSDRFSAERTGGSVSTLTIQRTQQEDSAVYLCASSKPDEPQHFGDGTRLSIL.